This T cell receptor (beta chain) was sequenced for a study of radiation and T cells in renal cell carcinoma. Background on the study: Nephrectomy followed 15 Gy stereotactic body radiation by 4 weeks.

On this clone: Antigen: not known.

Regarding the study as a whole: In blood, top tumor clones expanded by 2 weeks, shrinking by 4.

Germline V gene data show CDR1 as MNHEY and CDR2 as SMNVEV (reference sequence). Trimming removed 1 base from V and 4 bases from J; junction bases left unmatched: 12. The CDR3 spans 20 residues. Sequenced by immunoSEQ multiplex PCR; TCRdb stores in-frame clones only, minus some. In the table there are about 91,000 clones, approximately 80% of which are singletons. Time point reported: baseline pretreatment blood. Stated treatment: 15 Gy SBRT to primary tumor, nephrectomy 4 weeks later. After SBRT, blood was collected at 2 and 4 weeks, plus baseline. This renal cell carcinoma was of the clear cell type.

The sample in question was blood, obtained from a patient whose treatment included radiotherapy and nephrectomy. This chain uses TRBV27 with TRBJ2-1; TRBD2 aligns across 14 bases. This sequence was found in a man aged 55 to 70 with renal cell carcinoma. The CDR3 region is CASSLLSSGLAGVGYNEQFF. The CDR3 DNA sequence: TGTGCCAGCAGTTTATTGTCCTCGGGACTAGCGGGAGTGGGGTACAATGAGCAGTTCTTC.